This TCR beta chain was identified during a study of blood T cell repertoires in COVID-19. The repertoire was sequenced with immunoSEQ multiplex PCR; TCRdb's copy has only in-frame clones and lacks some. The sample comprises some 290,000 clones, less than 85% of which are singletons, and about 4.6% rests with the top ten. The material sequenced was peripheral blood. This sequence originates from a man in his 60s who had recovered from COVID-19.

CDR3 sequence: CASSIKAGGPRTGELFF. CDR3 DNA: TGTGCCAGTAGTATAAAAGCGGGAGGGCCGAGAACCGGGGAGCTGTTTTTT. The chain combines TRBV19 with TRBJ2-2, with 10 bases fitting TRBD2. V was pared by 2 bases and J by 5 bases, with 8 bases of the junction left unmatched. The CDR3 loop spans 17 amino acids. CDR1 is LNHDA and CDR2 is SQIVND in the germline V gene (reference sequence).